The clone carrying this TCR beta chain has just a few counts. This specimen belongs to a study of T cells in Graves' hyperthyroidism and ophthalmopathy. Study-wide background: The blood sample was taken at first diagnosis, before treatment began.

V lost 4 bases, J lost 1 base, and 3 bases stayed unmatched. This CDR3 has 14 residues. Germline lookup yields CDR1 SGHTA and CDR2 FQGNSA. Amplification of TCR beta CDR3 regions was performed using RNA transcripts as template. TCR CDR3 underwent first-round RT-PCR with the HTBI primer set. TCRdb reanalysed the multiplex PCR reads using MiXCR and keeps one entry per CDR3 protein. The profile shows a few hundred thousand distinct CDR3 sequences, roughly 15% of them singletons. The sequence derives from a woman aged 40-49 years with Graves' ophthalmopathy. Specimen: blood. V gene TRBV7-2 combines with J gene TRBJ1-1; 7 bases align to TRBD1. The CDR3 DNA reads as TGTGCCAGCAGCTACTACAGGGGGAACACTGAAGCTTTCTTT. It codes for CASSYYRGNTEAFF.